The 32 T cell receptor beta chains below all came from one sample that was sequenced in a study of T cell responses to AZD1222 COVID-19 vaccine. Libraries were prepared by immunoSEQ multiplex PCR; TCRdb keeps only in-frame clonotypes and omits some of them. This table has approximately 160,000 clones, about 90% appearing once. The sample consisted of peripheral blood, taken 28 days after the second AZD1222 dose. These receptor sequences come from an adult who received the AZD1222 COVID-19 vaccine.

The J gene is TRBJ1-6, the V gene TRBV6-5; maybe TRBD1 (5 bases). There are 14 residues in the CDR3. Germline assignment: CDR1 MNHEY and CDR2 SVGAGI. CDR3 DNA: TGTGCGAGCCGGGGGAGCTCCTATAATTCACCCCTCCACTTT. It codes for CASRGSSYNSPLHF.

This clone has just one count. The chain carries TRBV7-3 and TRBJ1-1; 10 nucleotides match TRBD1. Germline V gives CDR1 SGHTA, CDR2 FQGTGA. V was clipped by 6 bases and J by 3 bases; unmatched bases: 1. This CDR3 contains 13 residues. The CDR3 spells CASRGTGDTEAFF. In DNA, the CDR3 is TGTGCCAGCAGGGGGACAGGGGACACTGAAGCTTTCTTT.

This rearrangement joins TRBV15 to TRBJ1-4, with unresolved D. The CDR3 consists of 15 residues. The V end was cut by 2 bases, the J end by 8 bases, with 15 bases between. Looked up from germline, CDR1 is LNHNV and CDR2 is YYDKDF (reference sequence). The chain's CDR3 is CATSRTQVLEEKLFF. The CDR3 nucleotides are TGTGCCACCAGCAGAACTCAGGTGCTGGAAGAAAAACTGTTTTTT. The complete variable domain, with remaining parts taken from reference TRBV15 and TRBJ1-4, reads DAMVIQNPRYQVTQFGKPVTLSCSQTLNHNVMYWYQQKSSQAPKLLFHYYDKDFNNEADTPDNFQSRRPNTSFCFLDIRSPGLGDTAMYLCATSRTQVLEEKLFFGSGTQLSVL.

The chain has TRBV2 and TRBJ1-2; tentatively, D is TRBD1 (5 bases). V lost 7 bases to trimming and J lost 5 bases, with 20 bases between them. CDR3 length: 15 amino acids. The germline V gene has CDR1 SNHLY and CDR2 FYNNEI. The CDR3 bases are TGTGCCAGCATTCCCAATTACGGGACTGGGTATGGCTACACCTTC. Protein product: CASIPNYGTGYGYTF.

The chain combines TRBV9 with TRBJ1-3; D is uncertain. The CDR3 has 14 amino acids. CDR1 is SGDLS, CDR2 YYNGEE, per germline. V shed 7 bases and J shed 0 bases, with 11 bases lying between them. The CDR3 bases are TGTGCCAGCCAACCCTTCGGCTCTGGAAACACCATATATTTT. It is translated as CASQPFGSGNTIYF.

This clone was detected a few times. This chain connects TRBV6-5 to TRBJ1-2; weak D call: TRBD1 (5 bases). The CDR3 sequence is 16 residues long. Trimming took 1 base from V and 2 from J, leaving 14 bases between them. Per the germline V gene, CDR1 is MNHEY and CDR2 is SVGAGI. The CDR3 region has the DNA TGTGCCAGCAGTTACTTCCTGGCGGGGCAGAACTATGGCTACACCTTC. This sequence encodes CASSYFLAGQNYGYTF.

The chain recombines TRBV10-3 with TRBJ1-2; D is uncertain. Germline CDR1 and CDR2: ENHRY and SYGVKD. The CDR3 has 13 amino acids. Between the trimmed V and J ends, which lost 11 bases and 5 bases, there was a span of 18 bases. The CDR3 coding sequence is TGTGCCTTACGGGGTTCTGGGGATTATGGCTACACCTTC. Translated, it gives CALRGSGDYGYTF.

The V gene is TRBV7-8, the J gene TRBJ2-1, with 7 nucleotides matching TRBD1. Germline CDR1 and CDR2: SGHVS and FQNEAQ. This CDR3 contains 13 residues. J gave up 7 bases and V 1 base, and 1 base lay outside the gene matches. CDR3 coding DNA: TGTGCCAGCAGCTTAGAGACAGGGAATGAGCAGTTCTTC. Protein product: CASSLETGNEQFF.

V and J are TRBV7-8 and TRBJ1-1; D unclear. The CDR3 length is 16 residues. Germline lookup yields CDR1 SGHVS and CDR2 FQNEAQ. Trimming shortened V by 8 bases and J by 2 bases, and 21 bases separated the two germline ends. The CDR3 coding sequence is TGTGCCAGCCAGAAGTCGAGGTTTTTAAGAAACACTGAAGCTTTCTTT. Its translation is CASQKSRFLRNTEAFF.

As DNA, the CDR3 is TGTGCCAGCAGTCCGGGACATCTTAGCAATCAGCCCCAGCATTTT. It is translated as CASSPGHLSNQPQHF. The J gene is TRBJ1-5, the V gene TRBV6-5, with D possibly being TRBD1 (6 bases). The CDR3 extends over 15 amino acids. Germline values: CDR1 MNHEY, CDR2 SVGAGI. V lost 5 bases, J lost 0 bases, and 11 bases lay in between.

The chain uses TRBV21-1 and TRBJ1-2. TRBV21-1 is given as a pseudogene. The CDR3 is made up of 14 amino acids. CDR3 DNA: TGTGCCAGCAGCAAAAGGGAAAGGGCAGATGGCTACACCTTC. Its translation: CASSKRERADGYTF.

The chain links TRBV9 to TRBJ2-1; TRBD2 might be the D (6 bases). This CDR3 region has 13 residues. The V end lost 4 bases, the J end lost 6 bases, and 11 bases lay between the germline ends. The germline CDR1 and CDR2 sequences are SGDLS and YYNGEE. The CDR3 protein is CASSLGDFNEQFF. CDR3 bases: TGTGCCAGCAGCCTCGGGGACTTCAATGAGCAGTTCTTC.

This chain links TRBV18 with TRBJ1-2, with 7 bases fitting TRBD1. CDR3 length: 15 residues. After removal of 3 bases from V and 5 bases from J, the junction contained 9 bases not matched to a gene. Germline V CDR1 and CDR2: KGHSH, LQKENI. For the CDR3, the DNA is TGTGCCAGCTCACCGCGACAGGGATGGGATTATGGCTACACCTTC. This codes for CASSPRQGWDYGYTF.

This clone occurred once. This chain connects TRBV9 to TRBJ2-5, with D perhaps TRBD1 or TRBD2 (6 bases each). Germline CDR1 and CDR2: SGDLS and YYNGEE. V gave up 4 bases and J gave up 1 base, with 8 bases separating them. The CDR3 covers 13 residues. Here the CDR3 reads CASSSGAQETQYF. The CDR3, as DNA: TGTGCCAGCAGCTCGGGGGCCCAAGAGACCCAGTACTTC. The full variable domain, rest sourced from reference TRBV9 and TRBJ2-5, is DSGVTQTPKHLITATGQRVTLRCSPRSGDLSVYWYQQSLDQGLQFLIQYYNGEERAKGNILERFSAQQFPDLHSELNLSSLELGDSALYFCASSSGAQETQYFGPGTRLLVL.

The rearrangement uses TRBV15 and TRBJ1-2; no reliable D call. The CDR3 runs 16 residues. CDR1 and CDR2 (germline): LNHNV, YYDKDF (reference sequence). Trimming removed 4 bases at V and 1 base at J, with 16 bases between. The CDR3 loop reads CATSTGFPGSNYGYTF. In DNA, the CDR3 is TGTGCCACCAGCACGGGTTTTCCGGGCAGTAACTATGGCTACACCTTC.

The chain uses TRBV19 and TRBJ1-2, with 7 positions matching TRBD1. Trimming cost V 4 bases and J 7 bases; bases outside gene matches: 6. The CDR3 totals 13 residues. Germline loops: CDR1 LNHDA, CDR2 SQIVND (reference sequence). CDR3 in DNA: TGTGCCAGTAGTAGTCGACAGGGACGTGGCTACACCTTC. Its translation is CASSSRQGRGYTF.

J is TRBJ1-4 and V is TRBV5-4; 7 nucleotides line up with TRBD1. The CDR3 is 16 residues long. Trimming took 4 bases from V and 1 from J; bases not matched to a gene: 7. Germline CDR1 and CDR2: SGHNT and YYREEE (reference sequence). CDR3 in DNA: TGTGCCAGCAGCGGGAACCAGGGGGGAACTAATGAAAAACTGTTTTTT. As protein: CASSGNQGGTNEKLFF.

This sequence joins TRBV6-5 and TRBJ2-7, with D hard to call. The CDR3 loop spans 13 amino acids. The V gene's germline CDR1 is MNHEY and CDR2 SVGAGI. V dropped 8 bases and J dropped 0 bases, with 11 bases sitting between them. The CDR3 here is CASSETTSYEQYF. CDR3 nucleotides: TGTGCCAGCTCCGAGACAACCTCCTACGAGCAGTACTTC.

The gene calls are TRBV11-3 and TRBJ2-3; 8 bases fit TRBD2. This CDR3 spans 14 amino acids. The V and J ends lost 5 bases and 5 bases, in that order; junction bases with no gene match: 6. Germline lookup yields CDR1 SGHNT and CDR2 YENEEA. CDR3 protein: CASSIGGAGDTQYF. As DNA, the CDR3 is TGTGCCAGCAGCATCGGGGGGGCCGGAGATACGCAGTATTTT. The whole variable domain, remainder taken from reference TRBV11-3 and TRBJ2-3, is EAGVVQSPRYKIIEKKQPVAFWCNPISGHNTLYWYLQNLGQGPELLIRYENEEAVDDSQLPKDRFSAERLKGVDSTLKIQPAELGDSAVYLCASSIGGAGDTQYFGPGTRLTVL.

The chain combines TRBV19 with TRBJ1-2; 7 bases agree with TRBD1. Germline V CDR1 and CDR2: LNHDA, SQIVND (reference sequence). The CDR3 is 17 residues long. V lost 3 bases to trimming and J lost 1 base; unmatched junction nucleotides: 11. The CDR3 spells CASSIMVTGTVNYGYTF. The CDR3 DNA is TGTGCCAGTAGTATTATGGTCACCGGGACAGTTAACTATGGCTACACCTTC.

This clone was found once. Other DNA variants within this sample encode the same CDR3. Written as DNA, the CDR3 is TGCGCCAGCAGCTTGGGTAGGGGAGAGCAGTACTTC. Residues: CASSLGRGEQYF. The V call is TRBV5-1, the J call TRBJ2-7; a weak D match, TRBD1 (5 bases). The CDR3 sequence is 12 residues long. Trimming left V 0 bases short and J 7 bases short, with 8 bases between. Germline-derived CDR1 and CDR2 are SGHRS and YFSETQ.

The chain uses TRBV5-6 and TRBJ1-1, with D possibly TRBD1 on 5 matching bases. The germline V and J ends were trimmed by 10 bases and 1 base, with 14 bases remaining between them. This CDR3 comprises 13 residues. Germline V gives CDR1 SGHDT, CDR2 YYEEEE. CDR3 coding DNA: TGTGCCTGCCAAAGAGGGACGAACACTGAAGCTTTCTTT. Translation: CACQRGTNTEAFF.

This sequence joins TRBV6-1 and TRBJ1-5; 11 bases are a match to TRBD1. The germline V gene has CDR1 MNHNS and CDR2 SASEGT. With V trimmed by 4 bases and J by 9 bases, 8 bases remained unmatched. CDR3 length: 15 residues. The CDR3 here is CASSGGTGGLRPQHF. CDR3 DNA sequence: TGTGCCAGCAGTGGGGGGACAGGGGGGCTGCGGCCCCAGCATTTT.

The chain links TRBV5-4 to TRBJ1-2; D gene unclear. The germline V gene has CDR1 SGHNT and CDR2 YYREEE (reference sequence). The ends were cut back, 4 bases at V and 3 bases at J, with 13 bases in the middle. The CDR3 is 14 amino acids. The chain's CDR3 is CASSPAGRHYGYTF. CDR3 coding DNA: TGTGCCAGCAGCCCTGCGGGCAGGCACTATGGCTACACCTTC.

This clone was seen a single time. The V call is TRBV19, the J call TRBJ2-1, with D perhaps TRBD2 (6 bases). The CDR3 spans 14 residues. Trimming cost V 8 bases and J 0 bases, with 11 bases left between them. Germline V CDR1 and CDR2: LNHDA, SQIVND (reference sequence). The CDR3 region has the DNA TGTGCCAGTTCCGGGACTCCCTCCTACAATGAGCAGTTCTTC. It translates to CASSGTPSYNEQFF. Variable domain in full (rest from reference TRBV19 and TRBJ2-1): DGGITQSPKYLFRKEGQNVTLSCEQNLNHDAMYWYRQDPGQGLRLIYYSQIVNDFQKGDIAEGYSVSREKKESFPLTVTSAQKNPTAFYLCASSGTPSYNEQFFGPGTRLTVL.

The V gene is TRBV25-1, the J gene TRBJ1-4, with 7 bases lining up with TRBD1. The CDR3 totals 17 residues. Germline-derived CDR1 and CDR2 are MGHDK and SYGVNS. J was trimmed by 8 bases and V by 2 bases; bases with no gene match: 14. The DNA for the CDR3 is TGTGCCAGCAGTGAAGCCCGACAGGGAGGGATGAGCGAAAAACTGTTTTTT. Its protein product is CASSEARQGGMSEKLFF. The full variable domain, its missing parts supplied by reference TRBV25-1 and TRBJ1-4, is EADIYQTPRYLVIGTGKKITLECSQTMGHDKMYWYQQDPGMELHLIHYSYGVNSTEKGDLSSESTVSRIRTEHFPLTLESARPSHTSQYLCASSEARQGGMSEKLFFGSGTQLSVL.

The chain couples TRBV27 to TRBJ1-6, with D maybe TRBD1 (6 bases). The CDR3 extends over 15 amino acids. Germline V CDR1 and CDR2: MNHEY, SMNVEV (reference sequence). V lost 3 bases and J 8 bases, leaving 14 bases between the germline ends. The CDR3 reads CASSFQGQGYSPLHF. CDR3 nucleotide sequence: TGTGCCAGCAGTTTTCAGGGGCAGGGGTATTCACCCCTCCACTTT.

The rearrangement joins TRBV7-3 to TRBJ2-1, with 7 bases aligning to TRBD1. The CDR3 extends over 18 amino acids. V lost 1 base, J lost 9 bases, and 18 bases stayed unmatched. Germline V gene lookup returns CDR1 SGHTA and CDR2 FQGTGA. This CDR3 reads CASSLRGGRQGSSGEQFF. DNA of the CDR3: TGTGCCAGCAGCTTAAGGGGTGGGAGACAGGGCAGCAGCGGTGAGCAGTTCTTC.

This clone turned up a few times. The genes are TRBV6-6 and TRBJ1-6, with D maybe TRBD1 (6 bases). Per germline, CDR1 MNHNY and CDR2 SVGAGI (reference sequence). This CDR3 is built from 15 residues. The V end lost 8 bases, the J end lost 10 bases, and 21 bases lay between the germline ends. As DNA, the CDR3 is TGTGCCAGCGGTGAGATTCGGGACACCAGATCACCCCTCCACTTT. As protein: CASGEIRDTRSPLHF.

The rearrangement joins TRBV20-1 to TRBJ1-1; no definite D call. CDR3 size: 11 residues. Trimming removed 7 bases at V and 4 bases at J, with 10 bases between. Germline V gene sequence: CDR1 DFQATT, CDR2 SNEGSKA (reference sequence). The CDR3 bases are TGCAGTGTCTGGAGAGGCACTGAAGCTTTCTTT. It yields the protein CSVWRGTEAFF.

The chain couples TRBV7-9 to TRBJ1-1; 8 bases map to TRBD1. After removal of 4 bases from V and 5 bases from J, the junction contained 15 bases not matched to a gene. CDR1 SEHNR and CDR2 FQNEAQ come from the germline V gene (reference sequence). There are 17 residues in the CDR3. The CDR3 spells CASSSRRDRTARTEAFF. CDR3 nucleotides: TGTGCCAGCAGCTCTCGCCGGGACAGGACCGCGAGGACTGAAGCTTTCTTT.

The chain is built from TRBV5-6 and TRBJ2-7, with 9 bases that match TRBD1. This CDR3 is built from 13 residues. The germline V gene encodes CDR1 SGHDT and CDR2 YYEEEE. The V gene end was trimmed by 3 bases and the J gene end by 3 bases; junction bases not matched to a gene: 1. The CDR3 reads CASSWGQGYEQYF. The CDR3 DNA sequence: TGTGCCAGCAGCTGGGGACAGGGCTACGAGCAGTACTTC.